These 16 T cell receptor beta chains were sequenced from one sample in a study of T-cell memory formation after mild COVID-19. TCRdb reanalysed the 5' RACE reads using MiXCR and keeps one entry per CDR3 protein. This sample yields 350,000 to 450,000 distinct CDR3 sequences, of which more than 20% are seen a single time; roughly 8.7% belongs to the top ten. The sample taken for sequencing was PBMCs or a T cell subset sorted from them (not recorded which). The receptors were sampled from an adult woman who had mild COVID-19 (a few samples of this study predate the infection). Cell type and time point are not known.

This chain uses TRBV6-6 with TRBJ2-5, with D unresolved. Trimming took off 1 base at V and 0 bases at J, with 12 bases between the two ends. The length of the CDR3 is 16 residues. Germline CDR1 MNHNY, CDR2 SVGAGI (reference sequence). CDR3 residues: CASSYYYGSNQETQYF. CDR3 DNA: TGTGCCAGCAGTTACTATTATGGTTCAAACCAAGAGACCCAGTACTTC.

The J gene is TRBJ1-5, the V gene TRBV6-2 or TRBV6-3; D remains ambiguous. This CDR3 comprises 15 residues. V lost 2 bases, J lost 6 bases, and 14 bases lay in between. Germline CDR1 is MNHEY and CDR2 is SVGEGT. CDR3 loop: CASSYGGGQSQPQHF. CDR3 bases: TGTGCCAGCAGTTACGGCGGAGGGCAGAGTCAGCCCCAGCATTTT.

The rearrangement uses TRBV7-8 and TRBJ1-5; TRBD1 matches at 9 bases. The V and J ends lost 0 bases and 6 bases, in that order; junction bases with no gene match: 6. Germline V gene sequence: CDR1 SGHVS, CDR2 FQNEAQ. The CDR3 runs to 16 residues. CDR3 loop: CASSLAGTGNIQPQHF. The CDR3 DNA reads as TGTGCCAGCAGCTTAGCCGGGACAGGGAACATTCAGCCCCAGCATTTT. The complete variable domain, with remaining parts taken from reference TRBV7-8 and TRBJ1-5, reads GAGVSQSPRYKVAKRGQDVALRCDPISGHVSLFWYQQALGQGPEFLTYFQNEAQLDKSGLPSDRFFAERPEGSVSTLKIQRTQQEDSAVYLCASSLAGTGNIQPQHFGDGTRLSIL.

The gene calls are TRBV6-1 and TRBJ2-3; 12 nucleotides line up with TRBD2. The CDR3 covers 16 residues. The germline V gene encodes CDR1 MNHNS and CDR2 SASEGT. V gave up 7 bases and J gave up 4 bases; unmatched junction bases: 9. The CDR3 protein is CASTRRTSGASDTQYF. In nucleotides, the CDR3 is TGTGCCAGCACACGTAGGACTAGCGGGGCCTCAGATACGCAGTATTTT.

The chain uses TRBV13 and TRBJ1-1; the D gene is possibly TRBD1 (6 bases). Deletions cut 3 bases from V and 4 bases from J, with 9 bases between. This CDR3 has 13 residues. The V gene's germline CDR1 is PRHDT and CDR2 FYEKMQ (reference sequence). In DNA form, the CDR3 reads TGTGCCAGCAGCTTCTGGGGGGCCACTGAAGCTTTCTTT. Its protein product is CASSFWGATEAFF.

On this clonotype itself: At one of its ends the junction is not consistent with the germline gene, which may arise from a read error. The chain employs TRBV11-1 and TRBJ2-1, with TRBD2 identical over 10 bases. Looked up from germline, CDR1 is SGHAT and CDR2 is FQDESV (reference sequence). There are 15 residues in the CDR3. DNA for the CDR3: TGTGCCAGCAGCTACCGGACTAGCGGATACACTGAGCAGTTCTTC. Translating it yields CASSYRTSGYTEQFF. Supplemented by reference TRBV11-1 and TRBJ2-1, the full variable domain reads EAEVAQSPRYKITEKSQAVAFWCDPISGHATLYWYRQILGQGPELLVQFQDESVVDDSQLPKDRFSAERLKGVDSTLKIQPAELGDSAMYLCASSYRTSGYTEQFFGPGTRLTVL.

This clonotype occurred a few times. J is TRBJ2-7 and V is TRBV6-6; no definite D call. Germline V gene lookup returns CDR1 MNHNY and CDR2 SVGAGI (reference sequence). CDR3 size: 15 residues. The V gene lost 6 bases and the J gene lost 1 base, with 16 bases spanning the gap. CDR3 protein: CASSPLSESSYEQYF. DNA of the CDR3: TGTGCCAGCAGCCCTCTTTCGGAATCGTCCTACGAGCAGTACTTC.

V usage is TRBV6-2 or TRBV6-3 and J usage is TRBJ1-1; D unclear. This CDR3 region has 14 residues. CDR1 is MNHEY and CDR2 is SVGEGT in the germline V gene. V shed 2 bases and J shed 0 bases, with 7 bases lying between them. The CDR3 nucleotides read TGTGCCAGCAGTTACGACGGCGTGAACACTGAAGCTTTCTTT. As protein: CASSYDGVNTEAFF.

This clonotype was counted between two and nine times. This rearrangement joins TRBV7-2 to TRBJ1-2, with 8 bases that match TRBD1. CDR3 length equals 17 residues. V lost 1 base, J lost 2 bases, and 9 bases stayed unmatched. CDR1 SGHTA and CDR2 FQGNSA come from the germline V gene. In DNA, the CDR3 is TGTGCCAGCAGCTTAGACCCCTCGGCAGGGGGCAACTATGGCTACACCTTC. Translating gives CASSLDPSAGGNYGYTF.

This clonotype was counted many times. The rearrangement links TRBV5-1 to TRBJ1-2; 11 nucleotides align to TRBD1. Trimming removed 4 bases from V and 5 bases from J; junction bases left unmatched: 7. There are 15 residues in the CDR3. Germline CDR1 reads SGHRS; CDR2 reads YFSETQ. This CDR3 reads CASSKGTGGTYGYTF. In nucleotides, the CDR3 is TGCGCCAGCAGCAAAGGGACAGGGGGAACTTATGGCTACACCTTC.

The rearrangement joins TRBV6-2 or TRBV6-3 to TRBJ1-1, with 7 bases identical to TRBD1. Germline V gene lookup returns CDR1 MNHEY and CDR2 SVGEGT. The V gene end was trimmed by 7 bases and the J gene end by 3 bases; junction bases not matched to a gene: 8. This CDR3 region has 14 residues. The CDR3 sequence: CASTYRQGDTEAFF. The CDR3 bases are TGTGCCAGCACCTACCGACAGGGCGACACTGAAGCTTTCTTT.

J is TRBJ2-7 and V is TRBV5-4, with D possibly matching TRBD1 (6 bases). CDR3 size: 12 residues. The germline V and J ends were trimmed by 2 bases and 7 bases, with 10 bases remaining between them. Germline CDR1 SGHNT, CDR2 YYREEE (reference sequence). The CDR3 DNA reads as TGTGCCAGCAGCTTTTGGCAGGGGGAGCAGTACTTC. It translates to CASSFWQGEQYF.

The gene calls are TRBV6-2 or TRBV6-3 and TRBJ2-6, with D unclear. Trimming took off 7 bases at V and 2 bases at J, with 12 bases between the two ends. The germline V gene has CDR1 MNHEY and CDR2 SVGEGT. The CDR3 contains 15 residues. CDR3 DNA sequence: TGTGCCAGCATTTCTTACTCGACTGGGGCCAACGTCCTGACTTTC. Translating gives CASISYSTGANVLTF.

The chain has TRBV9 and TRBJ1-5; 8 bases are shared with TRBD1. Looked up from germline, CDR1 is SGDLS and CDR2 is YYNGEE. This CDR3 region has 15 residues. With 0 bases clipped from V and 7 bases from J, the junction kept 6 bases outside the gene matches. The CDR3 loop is CASSVGQGARQPQHF. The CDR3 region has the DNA TGTGCCAGCAGCGTAGGCCAGGGGGCGAGGCAGCCCCAGCATTTT.

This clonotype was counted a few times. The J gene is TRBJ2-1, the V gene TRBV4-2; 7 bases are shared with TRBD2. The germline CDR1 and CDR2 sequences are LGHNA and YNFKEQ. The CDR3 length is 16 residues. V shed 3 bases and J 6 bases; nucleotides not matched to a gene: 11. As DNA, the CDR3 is TGTGCCAGCAGCCAGGGAGGGGCGGAAGACTCCAATGAGCAGTTCTTC. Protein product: CASSQGGAEDSNEQFF.

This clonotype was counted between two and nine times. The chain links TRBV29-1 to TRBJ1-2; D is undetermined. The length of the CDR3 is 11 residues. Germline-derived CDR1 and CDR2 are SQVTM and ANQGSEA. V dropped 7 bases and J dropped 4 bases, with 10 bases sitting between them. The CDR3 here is CSAYSSYGYTF. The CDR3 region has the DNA TGCAGCGCCTACTCGTCCTATGGCTACACCTTC.